These 25 T cell receptor beta chains came from one sample sequenced in a study of PD-1 blockade in classical Hodgkin lymphoma. TCRdb's table, derived via immunoSEQ multiplex PCR, lists solely in-frame clones and lacks some. The data contain about 36,000 clones, roughly two thirds of them singletons. With no exception, relapse followed autologous stem cell transplantation in all patients, and brentuximab vedotin exposure varied. The specimen comprised peripheral blood mononuclear cells (PBMCs), sampled before the second cycle of nivolumab. These receptors were collected from a human donor with classical Hodgkin lymphoma.

The rearrangement joins TRBV5-1 to TRBJ2-3; the D gene is possibly TRBD2 (5 bases). The length of the CDR3 is 15 residues. V shed 0 bases and J shed 6 bases, with 14 bases lying between them. Germline lookup yields CDR1 SGHRS and CDR2 YFSETQ. DNA for the CDR3: TGCGCCAGCAGCTTGGGATTCGGGGTAAAGGATACGCAGTATTTT. This sequence encodes CASSLGFGVKDTQYF.

The rearrangement joins TRBV13 to TRBJ2-3, with 11 bases fitting TRBD2. V lost 0 bases and J lost 5; bases outside the gene matches: 4. Germline-derived CDR1 and CDR2 are PRHDT and FYEKMQ (reference sequence). This CDR3 region has 16 residues. The CDR3, as DNA: TGTGCCAGCAGCTTAGGGACTAGCGGGGATAAAGATACGCAGTATTTT. Encoded protein: CASSLGTSGDKDTQYF. The full variable domain, in which reference TRBV13 and TRBJ2-3 provide the parts outside the CDR3, is AAGVIQSPRHLIKEKRETATLKCYPIPRHDTVYWYQQGPGQDPQFLISFYEKMQSDKGSIPDRFSAQQFSDYHSELNMSSLELGDSALYFCASSLGTSGDKDTQYFGPGTRLTVL.

This clone has only one observation. The CDR3, as DNA: TGTGCCAGCAGCTTAACTGGGACGGGGCGCACAGATACGCAGTATTTT. It encodes CASSLTGTGRTDTQYF. The V call is TRBV7-3, the J call TRBJ2-3; the D gene could be TRBD1 or TRBD2 (5 bases each). V shed 0 bases and J shed 1 base, with 11 bases lying between them. The CDR3 contains 16 residues. Germline V gives CDR1 SGHTA, CDR2 FQGTGA.

The chain carries TRBV4-3 and TRBJ2-2; unclear D gene. The CDR3 contains 16 residues. Germline V gene sequence: CDR1 LGHNA, CDR2 YSLEER. Deletions cut 4 bases from V and 2 bases from J, with 14 bases between. The DNA for the CDR3 is TGCGCCAGCAGCCCCGACTGGAAAAGTAACACCGGGGAGCTGTTTTTT. Protein: CASSPDWKSNTGELFF.

The chain links TRBV2 to TRBJ1-1, with a tentative D call TRBD1 (6 bases). The V and J ends lost 9 bases and 0 bases respectively, with 17 bases between them. Per the germline V gene, CDR1 is SNHLY and CDR2 is FYNNEI. This CDR3 is built from 15 residues. CDR3: CARKQPGTMNTEAFF. DNA for the CDR3: TGTGCCAGAAAGCAACCCGGGACAATGAACACTGAAGCTTTCTTT. The entire variable domain, with the rest obtained from reference TRBV2 and TRBJ1-1, is as follows: EPEVTQTPSHQVTQMGQEVILRCVPISNHLYFYWYRQILGQKVEFLVSFYNNEISEKSEIFDDQFSVERPDGSNFTLKIRSTKLEDSAMYFCARKQPGTMNTEAFFGQGTRLTVV.

The table lists this clone with a count of one. The gene calls are TRBV7-2 and TRBJ2-3; the D gene could be TRBD1 or TRBD2 (5 bases each). V lost 5 bases, J lost 1 base, and 13 bases lay in between. The CDR3 length is 15 residues. Germline CDR1 SGHTA, CDR2 FQGNSA. CDR3 DNA sequence: TGTGCCAGCAGCCCCGGGACGTTACGCACAGATACGCAGTATTTT. This codes for CASSPGTLRTDTQYF.

The chain carries TRBV12-5 and TRBJ2-7, with 7 nucleotides matching TRBD2. The trim removed 3 bases at V and 2 bases at J, leaving 7 bases unmatched. The CDR3 totals 15 residues. Germline CDR1 LGHNT, CDR2 FRNRAP. The CDR3 is CASGFMSGETYEQYF. The DNA for the CDR3 is TGTGCTAGTGGTTTTATGAGCGGGGAGACCTACGAGCAGTACTTC.

This clone was counted only a few times. The gene calls are TRBV5-1 and TRBJ1-2; D gene ambiguous. The CDR3 spans 16 residues. The germline V gene has CDR1 SGHRS and CDR2 YFSETQ. Trimming removed 0 bases from V and 1 base from J, with 13 bases in between. CDR3 amino acids: CASSLVETGFNYGYTF. The CDR3 DNA sequence: TGCGCCAGCAGCTTGGTCGAGACGGGTTTTAACTATGGCTACACCTTC.

This clone has more than one count but fewer than ten. CDR3 sequence (DNA): TGTGCCAGCAGTGCAGGACCTTTAGGAGGGAGCTCCTACGAGCAGTACTTC. Translated: CASSAGPLGGSSYEQYF. This chain links TRBV2 with TRBJ2-7; perhaps TRBD2 as D (6 bases). Per germline, CDR1 SNHLY and CDR2 FYNNEI. The V gene lost 4 bases and the J gene lost 0 bases, with 19 bases spanning the gap. The CDR3 extends over 17 amino acids.

In nucleotides, the CDR3 is TGTGCCAGCAGTTACTCGATGGGGCAGGGTCTAAACGAGCAGTACTTC. Encoded protein: CASSYSMGQGLNEQYF. The J gene is TRBJ2-7, the V gene TRBV6-5; D is perhaps TRBD1 (5 bases). The CDR3 sequence is 16 residues long. V lost 0 bases, J lost 5 bases, and 17 bases lay in between. The germline V gene encodes CDR1 MNHEY and CDR2 SVGAGI.

Here the CDR3 reads CASSKDRYYEQYF. As DNA, the CDR3 is TGTGCCAGCAGCAAGGACAGGTACTACGAGCAGTACTTC. The chain links TRBV7-2 to TRBJ2-7, with TRBD1 identical over 7 bases. Germline assignment: CDR1 SGHTA and CDR2 FQGNSA. The CDR3 is 13 amino acids. The V segment lost 5 bases and the J segment 3 bases; nucleotides outside the gene matches: 4.

The chain recombines TRBV7-2 with TRBJ2-2, with TRBD1 identical over 7 bases. The CDR3 totals 16 residues. Germline CDR1 and CDR2: SGHTA and FQGNSA. Unmatched junction bases numbered 10, after V lost 5 bases and J lost 4 bases. CDR3 region: CASSLNAAGGTGELFF. The CDR3 nucleotides read TGTGCCAGCAGCCTCAACGCGGCAGGGGGCACCGGGGAGCTGTTTTTT. Supplemented by reference TRBV7-2 and TRBJ2-2, the full variable domain reads GAGVSQSPSNKVTEKGKDVELRCDPISGHTALYWYRQSLGQGLEFLIYFQGNSAPDKSGLPSDRFSAERTGGSVSTLTIQRTQQEDSAVYLCASSLNAAGGTGELFFGEGSRLTVL.

The rearrangement joins TRBV18 to TRBJ2-1, with 12 bases lining up with TRBD2. The CDR3 contains 14 residues. The V gene's germline CDR1 is KGHSH and CDR2 LQKENI. Trimming took 6 bases from V and 8 from J; bases not matched to a gene: 5. The CDR3 reads CASSMTSGSHEQFF. CDR3 bases: TGTGCCAGCTCGATGACTAGCGGGAGCCATGAGCAGTTCTTC.

The V and J genes are TRBV12-1 and TRBJ2-7; the D segment call TRBD1 is taken from the table without a DNA check. TRBV12-1 is tagged as a pseudogene. The CDR3 spans 18 residues. Written as DNA, the CDR3 is TGTGCCAGCAGCTTTAACTGGTTGTTGACAAGGCTGTCCTACGAGCAGTACTTC. It translates to CASSFNWLLTRLSYEQYF.

The rearrangement links TRBV6-6 to TRBJ1-3; no firm D call. The V gene's germline CDR1 is MNHNY and CDR2 SVGAGI (reference sequence). This CDR3 has 15 residues. The germline V and J ends were trimmed by 0 bases and 4 bases, with 10 bases remaining between them. CDR3 DNA: TGTGCCAGCAGTTACTCGACCAGAGGGGGAAACACCATATATTTT. It encodes CASSYSTRGGNTIYF.

The rearrangement uses TRBV4-3 and TRBJ2-7, with 7 nucleotides matching TRBD1. The length of the CDR3 is 13 residues. The V gene's germline CDR1 is LGHNA and CDR2 YSLEER. The V segment lost 4 bases and the J segment 10 bases; nucleotides outside the gene matches: 10. Here the CDR3 reads CASSLQRTGEQYF. DNA for the CDR3: TGCGCCAGCAGCCTCCAAAGGACAGGAGAACAGTACTTC.

The rearrangement joins TRBV5-6 to TRBJ1-3, with D tentatively TRBD1 (6 bases). V was cut by 1 base and J by 0 bases, with 11 bases left in between. The CDR3 has 16 residues. CDR1 is SGHDT and CDR2 is YYEEEE in the germline V gene. The CDR3 bases are TGTGCCAGCAGCTTGAGGACAGCCGACTCTGGAAACACCATATATTTT. Its protein is CASSLRTADSGNTIYF.

V gene TRBV11-2 combines with J gene TRBJ1-5; 10 bases are a match to TRBD1. Germline assignment: CDR1 SGHAT and CDR2 FQNNGV. This CDR3 has 17 residues. V was pared by 5 bases and J by 0 bases, with 7 bases of the junction left unmatched. In nucleotides, the CDR3 is TGTGCCAGCAGCCCCGGGACAGGGGCATATAGCAATCAGCCCCAGCATTTT. Translated, it gives CASSPGTGAYSNQPQHF.

This clone was seen only once. This chain joins TRBV6-5 and TRBJ1-2; D remains ambiguous. The CDR3 has 13 residues. V gave up 2 bases and J gave up 2 bases, with 6 bases separating them. Looked up from germline, CDR1 is MNHEY and CDR2 is SVGAGI. The CDR3 DNA reads TGTGCCAGCAGTTACACGGAGAACTATGGCTACACCTTC. Translated: CASSYTENYGYTF.

This chain links TRBV2 with TRBJ1-4; D gene unclear. Trimming pared 7 bases from V and 0 bases from J, leaving 12 bases between. The CDR3 has 15 amino acids. Germline V gives CDR1 SNHLY, CDR2 FYNNEI. The CDR3 loop reads CASTLAAATNEKLFF. CDR3 sequence (DNA): TGTGCCAGCACCTTAGCGGCGGCAACTAATGAAAAACTGTTTTTT.

This sequence joins TRBV5-6 and TRBJ2-3; no firm D call. V dropped 1 base and J dropped 6 bases, with 3 bases sitting between them. Germline loops: CDR1 SGHDT, CDR2 YYEEEE. The CDR3 runs 11 residues. The CDR3 region has the DNA TGTGCCAGCAGCTTGTTGGATACGCAGTATTTT. Encoded protein: CASSLLDTQYF.

The chain has TRBV7-9 and TRBJ2-2; weak D call: TRBD1 (5 bases). V dropped 3 bases and J dropped 1 base, with 6 bases sitting between them. The CDR3 is made up of 14 amino acids. Germline values: CDR1 SEHNR, CDR2 FQNEAQ (reference sequence). CDR3 sequence reads: CASSLQGNTGELFF. The CDR3 coding sequence is TGTGCCAGCAGCTTGCAGGGGAACACCGGGGAGCTGTTTTTT. Full variable domain (remainder filled in from reference TRBV7-9 and TRBJ2-2): DTGVSQNPRHKITKRGQNVTFRCDPISEHNRLYWYRQTLGQGPEFLTYFQNEAQLEKSRLLSDRFSAERPKGSFSTLEIQRTEQGDSAMYLCASSLQGNTGELFFGEGSRLTVL.

The V call is TRBV10-3, the J call TRBJ2-7; D may be TRBD1 (6 bases). The CDR3 totals 13 residues. Per the germline V gene, CDR1 is ENHRY and CDR2 is SYGVKD. The CDR3 DNA is TGTGCTTCTGCCGGGACATCTTCCTACGAGCAGTACTTC. This encodes CASAGTSSYEQYF.

The chain uses TRBV5-6 and TRBJ2-3; 10 bases fit TRBD2. The CDR3 spans 15 residues. V dropped 5 bases and J dropped 2; count of bases not matched to a gene: 5. Per germline, CDR1 SGHDT and CDR2 YYEEEE. The CDR3 DNA sequence: TGTGCCAGCAGTCCAGCGGGGGGGTTCACAGATACGCAGTATTTT. Protein sequence: CASSPAGGFTDTQYF.

CDR3 bases: TGTGCCAGCAGTTTAGGTAGGGGGAGGACTGAAGCTTTCTTT. It translates to CASSLGRGRTEAFF. This chain joins TRBV27 and TRBJ1-1, with D tentatively TRBD1 (6 bases). Germline V lookup: CDR1 MNHEY, CDR2 SMNVEV (reference sequence). The CDR3 sequence is 14 residues long. The V end was cut by 2 bases, the J end by 5 bases, with 12 bases between.